This TCR beta chain was documented in a study of shared clonotypes between healthy human individuals. The germline V gene has CDR1 SGHTA and CDR2 FQGNSA. The CDR3 runs 15 residues. Repertoires were generated with immunoSEQ multiplex PCR, while TCRdb's copy carries only in-frame clones and drops some. The sample has millions of clones; about 92% are singletons. The sequence was obtained from a man aged 18-30 years in good health. The chain combines TRBV7-2 with TRBJ2-5; 8 bases agree with TRBD2. TRBJ2-7 matches the DNA end more closely, so the J call is doubtful. The sample was naive CD4+ T cells sorted from blood. The subset here: CD45RA+ positively selected. The CDR3 sequence: CASSLATSGPYEQYF. The CDR3 DNA reads TGTGCCAGCAGCTTAGCAACTAGCGGACCCTACGAGCAGTACTTC.